A single TCR beta chain is shown here with its context. What it binds is unknown. Clones were read by immunoSEQ multiplex PCR, and TCRdb kept only the in-frame ones, dropping some. Seen here are more than 90,000 clones, 86% observed once, and the top ten hold under 5%. The sample belongs to a study of cytomegalovirus exposure and HLA in healthy donors. The overall study: The 90 to 150 validation repertoires were produced on the same platform as the 670 or so repertoires of the first cohort. This was reported in a later analysis. Study-wide findings and caveats: The classifier, whose performance was assessed in both the original and validation cohorts, reportedly diagnosed cytomegalovirus status with high specificity and sensitivity. According to the study, 160 or so TCR beta chains were cytomegalovirus-associated.

V was shortened by 4 bases and J by 6 bases, with 12 bases between the two germline ends. Germline-derived CDR1 and CDR2 are SNHLY and FYNNEI. The length of the CDR3 is 14 residues. These donors were members of the 120-subject validation cohort, a group separate from the approximately 700-subject first cohort. Sequencing was performed on PBMCs. This receptor was taken from a man aged 18 to 35 in good health and CMV-seronegative. The rearrangement uses TRBV2 and TRBJ2-2; D is perhaps TRBD1 (6 bases). The CDR3 here is CASSGTGKAGELFF. In nucleotides, the CDR3 is TGTGCCAGCAGTGGTACAGGGAAGGCCGGGGAGCTGTTTTTT.